This entry lists 16 T cell receptor beta chains sequenced from one sample in a study of regulatory and conventional T cells in RAG deficiency. Assay used: immunoSEQ multiplex PCR; TCRdb lists only in-frame clones, some missing. The sample consists of 40,000 to 55,000 clones, 75% to 90% of them appearing once. The sorted conventional CD4+ T cells were CD25-low and CD127-high, with genomic DNA sequenced. This sample also appeared in a second study, on regulatory T cells. That investigation notes: Primers: 52 TRBV forward and 13 TRBJ reverse.

The material sequenced was CD4+ effector T cells sorted from blood. Receptors were obtained from a human donor in good health.

This clone occurred a few times. This rearrangement joins TRBV19 to TRBJ1-4, with 8 bases lining up with TRBD1. CDR3 length: 15 amino acids. The V segment lost 4 bases and the J segment 5 bases; nucleotides outside the gene matches: 6. Germline values: CDR1 LNHDA, CDR2 SQIVND (reference sequence). The CDR3 here is CASSTNRGANEKLFF. CDR3 coding DNA: TGTGCCAGTAGTACCAACAGGGGGGCGAATGAAAAACTGTTTTTT.

This chain links TRBV11-3 with TRBJ2-1; 7 bases align to TRBD2. CDR1 SGHNT and CDR2 YENEEA come from the germline V gene. The trim removed 0 bases at V and 3 bases at J, leaving 17 bases unmatched. The CDR3 is 20 amino acids. The CDR3 here is CASSLDQIALGTTNYNEQFF. In DNA form, the CDR3 reads TGTGCCAGCAGCTTAGATCAGATCGCGCTTGGGACTACCAACTACAATGAGCAGTTCTTC.

The J gene is TRBJ1-5, the V gene TRBV5-8; D uncertain. V shed 4 bases and J shed 11 bases, with 13 bases lying between them. The CDR3 has 12 residues. Germline values: CDR1 SGHTS, CDR2 YDEGEE. The CDR3 DNA reads TGTGCCAGCAGCCCCCAGATTAGAGCCCAGCATTTT. It codes for CASSPQIRAQHF.

The rearrangement links TRBV6-5 to TRBJ1-1; D is possibly TRBD1 (5 bases). Germline V gives CDR1 MNHEY, CDR2 SVGAGI. Trimming cost V 4 bases and J 8 bases, with 14 bases left between them. The length of the CDR3 is 13 residues. The CDR3 DNA sequence: TGTGCCAGCAGTTCCCGCCATGGGGCAGAAGCTTTCTTT. Translating gives CASSSRHGAEAFF.

CDR3 amino acids: CASRGTGRTGELFF. The CDR3 DNA follows: TGTGCCAGCAGGGGGACAGGGCGGACCGGGGAGCTGTTTTTT. The chain uses TRBV27 and TRBJ2-2, with 9 bases identical to TRBD1. The CDR3 has 14 residues. V shed 6 bases, J shed 5 bases, and the junction held 4 bases outside the gene matches. CDR1 and CDR2 (germline): MNHEY, SMNVEV (reference sequence).

The J gene is TRBJ1-3, the V gene TRBV7-3; D uncertain. This CDR3 has 13 amino acids. Trimming left V 2 bases short and J 8 bases short, with 10 bases between. Germline assignment: CDR1 SGHTA and CDR2 FQGTGA. The CDR3 DNA follows: TGTGCCAGCAGCTTATCCCCCGGGGACACCATATATTTT. This sequence encodes CASSLSPGDTIYF. The entire variable domain, with the rest obtained from reference TRBV7-3 and TRBJ1-3, is as follows: GAGVSQTPSNKVTEKGKYVELRCDPISGHTALYWYRQSLGQGPEFLIYFQGTGAADDSGLPNDRFFAVRPEGSVSTLKIQRTERGDSAVYLCASSLSPGDTIYFGEGSWLTVV.

This rearrangement joins TRBV14 to TRBJ2-3, with a weak D call TRBD1 (5 bases). Germline CDR1 and CDR2: SGHDN and FVKESK. This CDR3 is 15 amino acids long. V shed 4 bases and J shed 1 base, with 12 bases lying between them. CDR3 sequence reads: CASSPGRLRTDTQYF. For the CDR3, the DNA is TGTGCCAGCAGCCCAGGGCGGCTTCGCACAGATACGCAGTATTTT.

The genes are TRBV7-8 and TRBJ2-7; no definite D call. Germline V gene data show CDR1 as SGHVS and CDR2 as FQNEAQ. This CDR3 spans 13 amino acids. V was clipped by 4 bases and J by 3 bases, with 10 bases between them. The CDR3 nucleotides are TGTGCCAGCAGCTCACTCAAGCACTACGAGCAGTACTTC. It is translated as CASSSLKHYEQYF.

The rearrangement links TRBV6-6 to TRBJ2-7; D is unclear. Trimming removed 6 bases at V and 5 bases at J, with 8 bases between. Germline lookup yields CDR1 MNHNY and CDR2 SVGAGI (reference sequence). The CDR3 extends over 11 amino acids. The CDR3 DNA reads TGTGCCAGCAGCCGTCGAAACGAGCAGTACTTC. Translated, it gives CASSRRNEQYF.

The rearrangement uses TRBV14 and TRBJ1-3, with D possibly matching TRBD1 (5 bases). The V end was cut by 4 bases, the J end by 0 bases, with 13 bases between. CDR3 length: 16 amino acids. Germline V CDR1 and CDR2: SGHDN, FVKESK. The CDR3 nucleotides read TGTGCCAGCAGCCCAAGAACAGGAGTCTCTGGAAACACCATATATTTT. Translation gives CASSPRTGVSGNTIYF.

The rearrangement links TRBV29-1 to TRBJ1-1; 8 nucleotides line up with TRBD1. This CDR3 is built from 14 residues. Germline CDR1 SQVTM, CDR2 ANQGSEA. J gave up 6 bases and V 6 bases, and 12 bases lay outside the gene matches. CDR3 amino acids: CSVYRQGSLPEAFF. The DNA for the CDR3 is TGCAGCGTCTATAGACAGGGGAGTTTGCCTGAAGCTTTCTTT.

The chain uses TRBV18 and TRBJ2-7, with D perhaps matching TRBD1 or TRBD2 (5 bases each). Germline CDR1 is KGHSH and CDR2 is LQKENI. The CDR3 contains 14 residues. Trimming stripped 3 bases from V and 5 bases from J, with 14 bases between. The CDR3 DNA sequence: TGTGCCAGCTCACCGGGGGTCCCACGGAACGAGCAGTACTTC. It specifies CASSPGVPRNEQYF.

The chain carries TRBV6-5 and TRBJ2-1; the match to TRBD2 covers 7 bases. This CDR3 comprises 16 residues. Per the germline V gene, CDR1 is MNHEY and CDR2 is SVGAGI. V lost 4 bases, J lost 1 base, and 7 bases stayed unmatched. CDR3 loop: CASSWSSGKSYNEQFF. Here the CDR3 DNA reads TGTGCCAGCAGTTGGTCTAGCGGAAAATCCTACAATGAGCAGTTCTTC.

This chain links TRBV7-9 with TRBJ2-2, with 9 bases aligning to TRBD1. The CDR3 is made up of 16 amino acids. The germline V gene has CDR1 SEHNR and CDR2 FQNEAQ (reference sequence). The ends lost 5 bases at V and 1 base at J; junction bases unmatched: 5. CDR3 bases: TGTGCCAGCAGCCGGGGACAGGGCGGGAACACCGGGGAGCTGTTTTTT. It codes for CASSRGQGGNTGELFF.

V usage is TRBV2 and J usage is TRBJ2-1; 7 nucleotides align to TRBD2. The CDR3 contains 13 residues. From germline, CDR1 is SNHLY and CDR2 FYNNEI. Trimming at V came to 6 bases and at J to 5 bases, leaving 4 bases not matched to a gene. The CDR3 protein is CASRRERHNEQFF. The CDR3, as DNA: TGTGCCAGCAGGCGGGAGAGACACAATGAGCAGTTCTTC.

The J gene is TRBJ2-6, the V gene TRBV28, with 7 bases fitting TRBD1. The CDR3 is made up of 15 amino acids. Trimming cost V 10 bases and J 4 bases; bases outside gene matches: 10. Per the germline V gene, CDR1 is MDHEN and CDR2 is SYDVKM. In DNA, the CDR3 is TGTGCCACCAGGGACAGCCAGCCAGGGGCCAACGTCCTGACTTTC. Translating gives CATRDSQPGANVLTF.